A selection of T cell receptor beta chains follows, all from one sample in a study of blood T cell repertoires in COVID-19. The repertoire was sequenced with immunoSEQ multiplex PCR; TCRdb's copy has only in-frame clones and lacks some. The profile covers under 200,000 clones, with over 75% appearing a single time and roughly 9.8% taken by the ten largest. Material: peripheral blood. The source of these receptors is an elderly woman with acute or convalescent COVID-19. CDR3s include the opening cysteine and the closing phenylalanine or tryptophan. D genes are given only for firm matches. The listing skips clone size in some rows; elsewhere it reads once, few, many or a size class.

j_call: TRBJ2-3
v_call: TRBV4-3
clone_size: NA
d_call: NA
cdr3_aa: CASSQVDGQNTDTQYF
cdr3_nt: TGCGCCAGCAGCCAAGTGGACGGACAAAACACAGATACGCAGTATTTT

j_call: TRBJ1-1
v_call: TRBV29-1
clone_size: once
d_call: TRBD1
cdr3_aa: CSVEPDRGRGAFF
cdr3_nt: TGCAGCGTTGAACCTGACAGGGGGCGAGGAGCTTTCTTT

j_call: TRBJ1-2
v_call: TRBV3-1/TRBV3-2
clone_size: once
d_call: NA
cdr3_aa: CASSQDRPWGYTF
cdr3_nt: TGTGCCAGCAGCCAAGACAGGCCGTGGGGCTACACCTTC

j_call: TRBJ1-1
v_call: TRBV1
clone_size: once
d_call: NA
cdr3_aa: CTSSQGDSLVLNTEAFF
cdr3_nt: TGCACCAGCAGCCAGGGGGACAGCCTAGTTTTGAACACTGAAGCTTTCTTT

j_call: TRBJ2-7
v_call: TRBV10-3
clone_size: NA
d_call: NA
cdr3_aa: CAIAGTQNYEQYF
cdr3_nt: TGTGCCATAGCCGGGACTCAAAATTACGAGCAGTACTTC

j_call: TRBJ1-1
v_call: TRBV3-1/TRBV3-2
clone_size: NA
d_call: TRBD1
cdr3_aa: CASRGTGGTPWTEAFF
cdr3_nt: TGTGCCAGCAGAGGGACAGGGGGCACCCCATGGACTGAAGCTTTCTTT

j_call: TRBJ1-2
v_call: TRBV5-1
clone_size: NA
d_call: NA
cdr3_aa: CASTDNAAYGYTF
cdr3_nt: TGCGCCAGCACCGACAACGCCGCCTATGGCTACACCTTC

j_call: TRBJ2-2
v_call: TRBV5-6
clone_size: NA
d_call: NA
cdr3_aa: CASSFRGLRTGELFF
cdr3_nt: TGTGCCAGCAGCTTCCGGGGTCTACGGACCGGGGAGCTGTTTTTT

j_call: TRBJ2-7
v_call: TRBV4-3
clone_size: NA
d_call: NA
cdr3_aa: CASSQEWSSYEQYF
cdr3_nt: TGCGCCAGCAGCCAAGAATGGAGTAGCTACGAGCAGTACTTC

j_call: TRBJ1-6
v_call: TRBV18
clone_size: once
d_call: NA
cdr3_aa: CASSGIGHGRASYNSPLHF
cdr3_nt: TGTGCCAGCTCAGGGATAGGGCACGGGAGGGCCTCCTATAATTCACCCCTCCACTTT

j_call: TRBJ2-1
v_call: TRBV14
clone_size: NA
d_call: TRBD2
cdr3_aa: CASSQDAGVGYNEQFF
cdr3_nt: TGTGCCAGCAGCCAAGATGCGGGAGTCGGGTACAATGAGCAGTTCTTC

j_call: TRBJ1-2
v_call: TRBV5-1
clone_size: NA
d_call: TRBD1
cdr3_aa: CASSLEGGHGYTF
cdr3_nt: TGCGCCAGCAGCTTGGAAGGGGGCCATGGCTACACCTTC

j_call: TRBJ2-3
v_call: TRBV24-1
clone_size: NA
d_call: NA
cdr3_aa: CATSDAGTSTDTQYF
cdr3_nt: TGTGCCACCAGTGATGCAGGGACTAGCACAGATACGCAGTATTTT

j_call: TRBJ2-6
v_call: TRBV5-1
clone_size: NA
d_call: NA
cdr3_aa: CASSLVGSGANVLTF
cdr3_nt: TGCGCCAGCAGCTTGGTCGGTTCTGGGGCCAACGTCCTGACTTTC

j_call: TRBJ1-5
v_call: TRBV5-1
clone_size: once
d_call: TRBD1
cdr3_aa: CASSIGQGNQPQHF
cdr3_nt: TGCGCCAGCAGCATCGGACAGGGGAATCAGCCCCAGCATTTT

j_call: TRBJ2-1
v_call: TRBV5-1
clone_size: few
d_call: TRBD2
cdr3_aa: CASSTTSGKVEQFF
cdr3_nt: TGCGCCAGCAGCACCACTAGCGGGAAGGTTGAGCAGTTCTTC

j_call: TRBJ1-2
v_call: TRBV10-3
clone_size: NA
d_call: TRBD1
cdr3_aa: CATQDRGNYGYTF
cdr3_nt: TGTGCCACACAAGACAGGGGGAACTATGGCTACACCTTC

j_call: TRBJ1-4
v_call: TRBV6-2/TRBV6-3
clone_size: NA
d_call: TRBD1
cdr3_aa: CASSSGTATNEKLFF
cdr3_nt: TGTGCCAGCAGCTCGGGGACAGCAACTAATGAAAAACTGTTTTTT

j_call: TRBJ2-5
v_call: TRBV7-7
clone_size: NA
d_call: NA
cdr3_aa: CASSSGETQYF
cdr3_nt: TGTGCCAGCAGCTCAGGGGAGACCCAGTACTTC

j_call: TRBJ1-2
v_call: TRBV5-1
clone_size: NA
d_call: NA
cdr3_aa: CASSLSPGGPNYGYTF
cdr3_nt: TGCGCCAGCAGCTTGAGTCCCGGGGGGCCTAACTATGGCTACACCTTC

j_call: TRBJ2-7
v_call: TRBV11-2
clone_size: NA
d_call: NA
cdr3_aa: CASSPLGQGSHEQYF
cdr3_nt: TGTGCCAGCAGCCCCCTCGGCCAGGGAAGCCACGAGCAGTACTTC

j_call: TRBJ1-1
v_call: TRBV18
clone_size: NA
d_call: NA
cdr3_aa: CASSPGQAPVEAFF
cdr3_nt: TGTGCCAGCTCACCGGGGCAGGCCCCCGTTGAAGCTTTCTTT

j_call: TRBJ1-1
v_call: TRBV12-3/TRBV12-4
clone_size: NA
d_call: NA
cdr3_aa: CASSLQGFTEAFF
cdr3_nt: TGTGCCAGCAGTCTACAGGGTTTCACTGAAGCTTTCTTT

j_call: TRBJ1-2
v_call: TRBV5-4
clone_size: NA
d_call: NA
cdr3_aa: CASSLAGAGGYTF
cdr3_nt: TGTGCCAGCAGCTTGGCTGGGGCCGGTGGCTACACCTTC

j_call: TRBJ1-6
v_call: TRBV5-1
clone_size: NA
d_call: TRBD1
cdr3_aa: CASSDRGNSPLHF
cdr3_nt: TGCGCCAGCAGTGACAGGGGGAACTCACCCCTCCACTTT

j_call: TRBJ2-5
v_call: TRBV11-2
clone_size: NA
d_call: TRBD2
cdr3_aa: CASSRGEITQYF
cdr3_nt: TGTGCCAGCAGCCGGGGGGAGATAACCCAGTACTTC

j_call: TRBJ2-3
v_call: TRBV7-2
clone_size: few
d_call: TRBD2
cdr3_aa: CASSAASGGSTDTQYF
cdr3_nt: TGTGCCAGCAGCGCCGCTAGCGGGGGTAGCACAGATACGCAGTATTTT

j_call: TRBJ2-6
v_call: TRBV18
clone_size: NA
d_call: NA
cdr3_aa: CASSPLNPGANVLTF
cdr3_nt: TGTGCCAGCTCACCACTAAATCCTGGGGCCAACGTCCTGACTTTC

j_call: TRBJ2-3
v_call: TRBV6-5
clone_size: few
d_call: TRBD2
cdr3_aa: CATTSGSTDTQYF
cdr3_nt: TGTGCCACGACTAGCGGAAGCACAGATACGCAGTATTTT

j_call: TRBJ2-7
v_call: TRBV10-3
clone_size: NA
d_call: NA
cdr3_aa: CAISHATAYEQYF
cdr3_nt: TGTGCCATCAGCCACGCAACAGCTTACGAGCAGTACTTC

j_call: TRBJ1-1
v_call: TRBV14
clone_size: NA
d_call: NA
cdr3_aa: CASSHRRDINTEAFF
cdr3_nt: TGTGCCAGCAGCCACCGACGGGACATTAACACTGAAGCTTTCTTT